The source of this T cell receptor beta chain is a study of blood T cell repertoires in COVID-19. Study at large: Sources were T cells, B-cell-depleted T cells, or PBMCs; the material itself was cDNA or gDNA.

As handled by the study authors: Amplifying reference gene primers gave estimates of nucleated cell counts. Profiled with immunoSEQ multiplex PCR; TCRdb holds only in-frame clones, not every one. Clone size and the V and J calls come from that table; the DNA yielded D and trimming. The top ten clones hold approximately 1% of a sample with 30,000 or so clones, 90% of them seen once. The CDR3 is 14 residues long. CDR1 LNHDA and CDR2 SQIVND come from the germline V gene (reference sequence). J gave up 5 bases and V 6 bases, and 9 bases lay outside the gene matches. This clone showed up just once. Source material: peripheral blood. This receptor was taken from a man between 70 and 80 years old with active or convalescent COVID-19. The chain recombines TRBV19 with TRBJ2-7; 8 nucleotides align to TRBD1. This chain's CDR3 is CASSQTGAQDEQYF. The DNA of the CDR3 is TGTGCCAGTAGCCAGACAGGGGCGCAGGACGAGCAGTACTTC.